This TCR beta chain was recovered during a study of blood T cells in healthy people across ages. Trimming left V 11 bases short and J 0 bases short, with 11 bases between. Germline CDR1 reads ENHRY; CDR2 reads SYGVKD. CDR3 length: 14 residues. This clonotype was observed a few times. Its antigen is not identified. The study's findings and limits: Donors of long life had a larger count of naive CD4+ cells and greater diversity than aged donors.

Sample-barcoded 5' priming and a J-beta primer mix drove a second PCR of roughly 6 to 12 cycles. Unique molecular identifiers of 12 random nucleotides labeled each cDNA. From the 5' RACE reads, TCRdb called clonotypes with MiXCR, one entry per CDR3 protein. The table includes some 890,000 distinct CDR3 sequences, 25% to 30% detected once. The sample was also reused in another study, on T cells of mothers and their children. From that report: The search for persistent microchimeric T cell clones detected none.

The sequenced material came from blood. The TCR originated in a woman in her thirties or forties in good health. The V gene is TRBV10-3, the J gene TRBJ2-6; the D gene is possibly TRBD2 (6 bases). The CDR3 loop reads CAARDDSGANVLTF. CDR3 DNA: TGTGCCGCGCGGGACGACTCTGGGGCCAACGTCCTGACTTTC.